Given below is one T cell receptor (beta chain) in context. Germline V gene data show CDR1 as SNHLY and CDR2 as FYNNEI. This CDR3 comprises 12 residues. The V end was cut by 4 bases, the J end by 8 bases, with 11 bases between. This sample is drawn from a study of blood T cell repertoires in COVID-19. About the research overall: There were acute and convalescent COVID-19 samples, and they came from the United States, Italy and Spain. PBMCs, B-cell-depleted T cells, or T cells were the source of the cDNA or gDNA that made up the material.

Source study methods: For nucleated cells, counts were estimated from reference gene primer amplification. Method: immunoSEQ multiplex PCR; TCRdb's copy keeps in-frame clones and lacks some. The V and J calls and clone size were taken over from that table, and D and trimming were inferred from the DNA. The sample has approximately 240,000 clones, around 80% seen once. Sequenced material: peripheral blood. V is TRBV2 and J is TRBJ2-5; D call uncertain. The clonotype comes from a woman aged 40 to 50 who had recovered from COVID-19. The CDR3 here is CASSAGPRTQYF. Here the CDR3 DNA reads TGTGCCAGCAGTGCTGGGCCGAGAACCCAGTACTTC.